A selection of T cell receptor beta chains follows, all from one sample in a study of CD8+CD57+ T cells in acquired aplastic anemia. Via MiXCR, TCRdb re-called the reads, giving one row per CDR3 protein. The profile shows about 110,000 distinct CDR3 sequences, 40% to 60% of them singletons. The sample was sorted CD4+, CD8+, or CD8+CD57+ T cells (not recorded which) from PBMCs. The receptors come from a human donor in good health, serving as a control. CDR3s include the opening cysteine and the closing phenylalanine or tryptophan. The D gene is left open where the match is weak. Clone size is not always given. Where it is, it says once, few, many or a class for expanded clones.

abundance: many
v_gene: TRBV7-2
d_gene: .
j_gene: TRBJ1-2
CDR3aa: CASSSGEAYGYTF
CDR3nt: TGTGCCAGCAGCTCGGGGGAAGCCTATGGCTACACCTTC

abundance: few
v_gene: TRBV4-1
d_gene: .
j_gene: TRBJ1-1
CDR3aa: CASRGGHLNTEAFF
CDR3nt: TGCGCCAGCAGGGGGGGGCACTTGAACACTGAAGCTTTCTTT

abundance: .
v_gene: TRBV20-1
d_gene: .
j_gene: TRBJ2-3
CDR3aa: CSATLWPTSTDTQYF
CDR3nt: TGCAGTGCTACCCTGTGGCCCACTAGCACAGATACGCAGTATTTT

abundance: many
v_gene: TRBV9
d_gene: .
j_gene: TRBJ1-6
CDR3aa: CASSVGSINSPLHF
CDR3nt: TGTGCCAGCAGCGTGGGGTCCATTAATTCACCCCTCCACTTT

abundance: .
v_gene: TRBV11-3
d_gene: .
j_gene: TRBJ2-3
CDR3aa: CASSWSVVDTQYF
CDR3nt: TGTGCCAGCAGCTGGAGCGTGGTAGATACGCAGTATTTT

abundance: many
v_gene: TRBV3-1
d_gene: .
j_gene: TRBJ2-3
CDR3aa: CASSQRLLEGTDTQYF
CDR3nt: TGTGCCAGCAGCCAAAGATTACTTGAAGGAACAGATACGCAGTATTTT

abundance: many
v_gene: TRBV3-1
d_gene: .
j_gene: TRBJ2-5
CDR3aa: CASSQVDRQETQYF
CDR3nt: TGTGCCAGCAGCCAAGTAGACAGACAAGAGACCCAGTACTTC

abundance: .
v_gene: TRBV27
d_gene: .
j_gene: TRBJ1-5
CDR3aa: CASSFSRGGNQPQHF
CDR3nt: TGTGCCAGCAGTTTTAGCAGGGGTGGCAATCAGCCCCAGCATTTT

abundance: .
v_gene: TRBV2
d_gene: .
j_gene: TRBJ2-1
CDR3aa: CASLMRDSCNEQFF
CDR3nt: TGTGCCAGCCTTATGAGGGACTCCTGCAATGAGCAGTTCTTC

abundance: .
v_gene: TRBV10-3
d_gene: TRBD1
j_gene: TRBJ1-2
CDR3aa: CAISGGQGNYGYTF
CDR3nt: TGTGCCATCAGTGGGGGACAGGGCAACTATGGCTACACCTTC

abundance: .
v_gene: TRBV7-8
d_gene: .
j_gene: TRBJ2-1
CDR3aa: CASSLPGSYNEQFF
CDR3nt: TGTGCCAGCAGCTTACCAGGGTCCTACAATGAGCAGTTCTTC

abundance: few
v_gene: TRBV27
d_gene: .
j_gene: TRBJ1-1
CDR3aa: CASSAQGSYTEAFF
CDR3nt: TGTGCCAGCAGTGCCCAGGGAAGTTACACTGAAGCTTTCTTT

abundance: .
v_gene: TRBV29-1
d_gene: TRBD2
j_gene: TRBJ2-7
CDR3aa: CSSLGLAYEQYF
CDR3nt: TGCAGCAGTTTGGGACTAGCGTACGAGCAGTACTTC

abundance: .
v_gene: TRBV6-1
d_gene: .
j_gene: TRBJ1-1
CDR3aa: CASTQGGNTEAFF
CDR3nt: TGTGCCAGCACCCAAGGAGGCAACACTGAAGCTTTCTTT

abundance: many
v_gene: TRBV4-3
d_gene: TRBD2
j_gene: TRBJ2-1
CDR3aa: CASRPSSGVISGEQFF
CDR3nt: TGCGCCAGCAGACCCTCTAGCGGGGTCATCTCGGGTGAGCAGTTCTTC

abundance: many
v_gene: TRBV7-3
d_gene: .
j_gene: TRBJ2-1
CDR3aa: CASSLFGDTYNEQFF
CDR3nt: TGTGCCAGCAGCCTATTCGGGGACACCTACAATGAGCAGTTCTTC

abundance: .
v_gene: TRBV10-2
d_gene: .
j_gene: TRBJ2-7
CDR3aa: CASSPLAGTYEQYF
CDR3nt: TGCGCCAGCAGTCCCCTCGCCGGGACCTACGAGCAGTACTTC

abundance: .
v_gene: TRBV29-1
d_gene: TRBD2
j_gene: TRBJ2-3
CDR3aa: CSVERSSGTGVGTDTQYF
CDR3nt: TGCAGCGTTGAAAGGAGTAGCGGGACTGGGGTTGGCACAGATACGCAGTATTTT

abundance: .
v_gene: TRBV27
d_gene: .
j_gene: TRBJ1-1
CDR3aa: CASSFIGGDTEAFF
CDR3nt: TGTGCCAGCAGTTTTATTGGGGGGGACACTGAAGCTTTCTTT

abundance: many
v_gene: TRBV24-1
d_gene: TRBD1
j_gene: TRBJ1-5
CDR3aa: CAASQTGVANQPQHF
CDR3nt: TGTGCCGCCAGTCAGACAGGGGTCGCCAATCAGCCCCAGCATTTT

abundance: many
v_gene: TRBV11-2
d_gene: TRBD2
j_gene: TRBJ2-3
CDR3aa: CASSTASGGDGDTQYF
CDR3nt: TGTGCCAGCAGCACCGCTAGCGGGGGGGATGGAGATACGCAGTATTTT

abundance: .
v_gene: TRBV20-1
d_gene: .
j_gene: TRBJ1-3
CDR3aa: CSASSAGRGGNTIYF
CDR3nt: TGCAGTGCTAGTTCCGCAGGAAGAGGTGGAAACACCATATATTTT

abundance: many
v_gene: TRBV7-2
d_gene: TRBD2
j_gene: TRBJ2-7
CDR3aa: CASSLHGGVSYEQYF
CDR3nt: TGTGCCAGCAGCCTACACGGGGGGGTTTCCTACGAGCAGTACTTC

abundance: .
v_gene: TRBV10-3
d_gene: TRBD1
j_gene: TRBJ1-2
CDR3aa: CASSYPTGQGYTF
CDR3nt: TGTGCCAGCAGTTACCCGACAGGGCAAGGCTACACCTTC

abundance: once
v_gene: TRBV29-1
d_gene: TRBD1
j_gene: TRBJ2-7
CDR3aa: CSADRGRRWEQYF
CDR3nt: TGCAGCGCGGACAGGGGGCGCCGGTGGGAGCAGTACTTC

abundance: .
v_gene: TRBV25-1
d_gene: .
j_gene: TRBJ2-5
CDR3aa: CASRDTNQETQYF
CDR3nt: TGTGCCAGCAGGGACACCAACCAAGAGACCCAGTACTTC

abundance: .
v_gene: TRBV2
d_gene: .
j_gene: TRBJ2-1
CDR3aa: CASNRREGNEQFF
CDR3nt: TGTGCCAGCAACAGGCGTGAGGGCAATGAGCAGTTCTTC

abundance: many
v_gene: TRBV19
d_gene: TRBD2
j_gene: TRBJ2-7
CDR3aa: CASSSQGLAYEQYF
CDR3nt: TGTGCCAGTAGTAGCCAGGGACTAGCTTACGAGCAGTACTTC

abundance: once
v_gene: TRBV20-1
d_gene: .
j_gene: TRBJ1-5
CDR3aa: CSAVGDNQPQHF
CDR3nt: TGCAGTGCAGTGGGGGATAATCAGCCCCAGCATTTT

abundance: .
v_gene: TRBV2
d_gene: .
j_gene: TRBJ2-5
CDR3aa: CASSYRTETQYF
CDR3nt: TGTGCCAGCAGTTACCGTACGGAGACCCAGTACTTC

abundance: many
v_gene: TRBV11-2
d_gene: TRBD1
j_gene: TRBJ2-7
CDR3aa: CASSSTTTGGEQYF
CDR3nt: TGTGCCAGCAGCTCAACGACGACAGGGGGCGAGCAGTACTTC

abundance: many
v_gene: TRBV9
d_gene: TRBD2
j_gene: TRBJ2-3
CDR3aa: CASSGSGGIDTQYF
CDR3nt: TGTGCCAGCAGCGGTAGCGGGGGAATAGATACGCAGTATTTT

abundance: many
v_gene: TRBV9
d_gene: .
j_gene: TRBJ2-2
CDR3aa: CASSRTDTGELFF
CDR3nt: TGTGCCAGCAGCAGGACAGACACCGGGGAGCTGTTTTTT

abundance: .
v_gene: TRBV10-3
d_gene: .
j_gene: TRBJ1-1
CDR3aa: CAISEGAGNTEAFF
CDR3nt: TGTGCCATCAGTGAGGGGGCGGGAAACACTGAAGCTTTCTTT

abundance: .
v_gene: TRBV7-3
d_gene: TRBD2
j_gene: TRBJ2-1
CDR3aa: CASSLSLAGGHSEQFF
CDR3nt: TGTGCCAGCAGTTTGTCACTAGCGGGAGGGCACTCTGAGCAGTTCTTC

abundance: medium-sized
v_gene: TRBV19
d_gene: TRBD2
j_gene: TRBJ2-5
CDR3aa: CASSILAGAKETQYF
CDR3nt: TGTGCCAGTAGTATCCTAGCGGGGGCTAAAGAGACCCAGTACTTC

abundance: few
v_gene: TRBV10-3
d_gene: TRBD2
j_gene: TRBJ2-1
CDR3aa: CAISGVAGGNEQFF
CDR3nt: TGTGCCATCAGCGGCGTAGCGGGAGGGAATGAGCAGTTCTTC

abundance: few
v_gene: TRBV24-1
d_gene: TRBD1
j_gene: TRBJ2-7
CDR3aa: CATSDARDRGDEQYF
CDR3nt: TGTGCCACCAGTGACGCCCGGGACAGGGGCGACGAGCAGTACTTC

abundance: .
v_gene: TRBV5-6
d_gene: .
j_gene: TRBJ1-2
CDR3aa: CASSLAAGSSYTF
CDR3nt: TGTGCCAGCAGCTTGGCGGCAGGGAGTAGCTACACCTTC

abundance: .
v_gene: TRBV15
d_gene: .
j_gene: TRBJ1-1
CDR3aa: CATSRDRGRAEAFF
CDR3nt: TGTGCCACCAGCAGAGATCGGGGGCGGGCTGAAGCTTTCTTT

abundance: many
v_gene: TRBV5-8
d_gene: TRBD2
j_gene: TRBJ2-5
CDR3aa: CASSLLAGEETQYF
CDR3nt: TGTGCCAGCAGCTTGCTAGCGGGGGAAGAGACCCAGTACTTC

abundance: few
v_gene: TRBV19
d_gene: .
j_gene: TRBJ2-1
CDR3aa: CASRTQRDNEQFF
CDR3nt: TGTGCCAGTAGGACACAGCGCGACAATGAGCAGTTCTTC

abundance: .
v_gene: TRBV29-1
d_gene: .
j_gene: TRBJ2-7
CDR3aa: CSFGDTYEQYF
CDR3nt: TGCAGCTTCGGTGACACCTACGAGCAGTACTTC

abundance: once
v_gene: TRBV19
d_gene: .
j_gene: TRBJ1-6
CDR3aa: CASSEGFNNSPLHF
CDR3nt: TGTGCCAGTAGCGAGGGCTTTAATAATTCACCCCTCCACTTT

abundance: many
v_gene: TRBV9
d_gene: TRBD1
j_gene: TRBJ1-1
CDR3aa: CASSGALQGANTEAFF
CDR3nt: TGTGCCAGCAGCGGGGCCCTCCAGGGGGCGAACACTGAAGCTTTCTTT

abundance: many
v_gene: TRBV19
d_gene: .
j_gene: TRBJ2-2
CDR3aa: CASSIADRGDTGELFF
CDR3nt: TGTGCCAGTAGTATAGCGGACAGAGGTGACACCGGGGAGCTGTTTTTT

abundance: .
v_gene: TRBV25-1
d_gene: .
j_gene: TRBJ1-1
CDR3aa: CASSTKGNTEAFF
CDR3nt: TGTGCCAGCAGTACTAAGGGGAACACTGAAGCTTTCTTT

abundance: .
v_gene: TRBV15
d_gene: TRBD2
j_gene: TRBJ2-3
CDR3aa: CATSGAGETDTQYF
CDR3nt: TGTGCCACCAGCGGAGCGGGAGAGACAGATACGCAGTATTTT

abundance: many
v_gene: TRBV3-1
d_gene: .
j_gene: TRBJ2-1
CDR3aa: CASSPTDNEQFF
CDR3nt: TGTGCCAGCAGCCCGACCGACAATGAGCAGTTCTTC

abundance: .
v_gene: TRBV10-1
d_gene: .
j_gene: TRBJ2-3
CDR3aa: CASNRDYADTQYF
CDR3nt: TGCGCCAGCAACAGGGACTACGCAGATACGCAGTATTTT

abundance: few
v_gene: TRBV9
d_gene: TRBD2
j_gene: TRBJ2-3
CDR3aa: CASSDGRLAGDNPSHLDTQYF
CDR3nt: TGTGCCAGCAGCGATGGGAGACTAGCGGGGGACAATCCCTCCCACCTCGATACGCAGTATTTT

abundance: .
v_gene: TRBV15
d_gene: TRBD1
j_gene: TRBJ2-1
CDR3aa: CATSSLGNRGDEQFF
CDR3nt: TGTGCCACCAGCAGCTTGGGGAACAGGGGGGATGAGCAGTTCTTC

abundance: many
v_gene: TRBV20-1
d_gene: .
j_gene: TRBJ2-7
CDR3aa: CSARGRDITLSYEQYF
CDR3nt: TGCAGTGCTAGAGGAAGGGACATTACGCTCTCCTACGAGCAGTACTTC

abundance: few
v_gene: TRBV10-3
d_gene: TRBD1
j_gene: TRBJ2-3
CDR3aa: CAISEDRGRDTQYF
CDR3nt: TGTGCCATCAGTGAAGACAGGGGAAGAGATACGCAGTATTTT